The clone carrying this TCR beta chain was seen repeatedly, ten times or more. This sample stems from a study of T-cell reconstitution after alpha-beta-depleted transplantation in children. For TCRbeta, the library was prepared with unique molecular identifiers. TCRdb passed the PCR reads through MiXCR, listing each CDR3 protein once. The data contain over 300,000 distinct CDR3 sequences, about 9.3% of them singletons. The CDR3 extends over 12 amino acids. Germline V lookup: CDR1 SQVTM, CDR2 ANQGSEA. The V and J ends lost 0 bases and 4 bases respectively, with 6 bases between them. The rearrangement joins TRBV29-1 to TRBJ1-2, with a tentative D call TRBD1 (5 bases). Sequenced here: PBMCs from the stem cell graft donor, sampled from the stem cell graft. This sequence originates from a human donor who donated a stem cell graft to a child with acute lymphoblastic leukemia. The CDR3 sequence is CSVEEGRYGYTF. The CDR3, as DNA: TGCAGCGTTGAAGAGGGACGCTATGGCTACACCTTC.